A single T cell receptor beta chain is shown here with its context. Its target is unknown. The data belong to a study of T cell responses to AZD1222 COVID-19 vaccine. At the level of the study: Second-dose recipients at about 4 or about 12 weeks were treated as one pooled group.

Clones were read by immunoSEQ multiplex PCR, and TCRdb kept only the in-frame ones, dropping some. The sample includes roughly 70,000 clones, 70% to 90% of them seen just once. Findings and limits, study-wide: Across the whole spike, CD4 TCRs peaked at regions 160-218 and 743-854. The donor cohort was predominantly white British with a female majority, and clonal diversity may have been underestimated.

The germline V gene has CDR1 MDHEN and CDR2 SYDVKM. There are 13 residues in the CDR3. V was clipped by 1 base and J by 4 bases, with 7 bases between them. This chain uses TRBV28 with TRBJ1-2, with no clear D. This sample comprised peripheral blood, obtained on day 0 of AZD1222 vaccination. The TCR originated in an adult in good health. CDR3 loop: CASSLSVIYGYTF. CDR3 in DNA: TGTGCCAGCAGTTTATCAGTTATCTATGGCTACACCTTC.